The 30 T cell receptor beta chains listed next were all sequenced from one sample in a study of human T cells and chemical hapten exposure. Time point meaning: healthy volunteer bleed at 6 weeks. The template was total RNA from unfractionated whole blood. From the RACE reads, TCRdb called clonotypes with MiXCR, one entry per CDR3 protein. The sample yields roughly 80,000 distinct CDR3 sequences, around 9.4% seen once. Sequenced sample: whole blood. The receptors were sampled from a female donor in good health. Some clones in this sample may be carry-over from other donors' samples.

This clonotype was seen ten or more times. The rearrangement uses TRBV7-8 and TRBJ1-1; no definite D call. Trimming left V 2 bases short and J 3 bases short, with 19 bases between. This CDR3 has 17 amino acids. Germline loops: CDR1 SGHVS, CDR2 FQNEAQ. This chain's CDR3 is CASSLYIAGDMDTEAFF. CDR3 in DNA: TGTGCCAGCAGCTTATACATTGCGGGAGATATGGACACTGAAGCTTTCTTT.

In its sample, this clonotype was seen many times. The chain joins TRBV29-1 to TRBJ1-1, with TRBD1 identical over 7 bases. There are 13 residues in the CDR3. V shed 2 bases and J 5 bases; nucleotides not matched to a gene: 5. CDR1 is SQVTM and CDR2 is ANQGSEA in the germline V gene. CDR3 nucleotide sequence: TGCAGCGTTGAAAAACAGGGGAGAACTGAAGCTTTCTTT. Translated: CSVEKQGRTEAFF.

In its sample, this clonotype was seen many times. CDR3 DNA sequence: TGTGCCAGCATGCCCGAAGGGTTTTCTGGAAACACCATATATTTT. Encoded protein: CASMPEGFSGNTIYF. The J gene is TRBJ1-3, the V gene TRBV21-1. TRBV21-1 is classified as a pseudogene. The CDR3 sequence is 15 residues long.

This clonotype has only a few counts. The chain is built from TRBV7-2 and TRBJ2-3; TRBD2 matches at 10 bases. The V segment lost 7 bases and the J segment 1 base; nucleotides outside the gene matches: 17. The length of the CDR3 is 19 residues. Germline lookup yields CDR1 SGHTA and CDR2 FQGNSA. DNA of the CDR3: TGTGCCAGCACCATAGACCTCCAAATAGCGGGGGGCCGCACAGATACGCAGTATTTT. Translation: CASTIDLQIAGGRTDTQYF.

The CDR3 sequence is CAISKEPGQGVYEQYF. The CDR3, as DNA: TGTGCCATCAGTAAAGAACCGGGACAGGGGGTCTACGAGCAGTACTTC. V is TRBV10-3 and J is TRBJ2-7; 11 bases are a match to TRBD1. CDR3 length equals 16 residues. The V gene's germline CDR1 is ENHRY and CDR2 SYGVKD. The J segment lost 3 bases and the V segment lost 5 bases, leaving 9 bases of the junction unmatched.

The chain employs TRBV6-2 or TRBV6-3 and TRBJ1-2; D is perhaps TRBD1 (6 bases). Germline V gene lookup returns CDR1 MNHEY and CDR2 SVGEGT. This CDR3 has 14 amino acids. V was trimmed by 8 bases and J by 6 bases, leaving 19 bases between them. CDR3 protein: CASRHGGSRHGYTF. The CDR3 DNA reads TGTGCCAGCCGACACGGGGGCTCTCGTCATGGCTACACCTTC.

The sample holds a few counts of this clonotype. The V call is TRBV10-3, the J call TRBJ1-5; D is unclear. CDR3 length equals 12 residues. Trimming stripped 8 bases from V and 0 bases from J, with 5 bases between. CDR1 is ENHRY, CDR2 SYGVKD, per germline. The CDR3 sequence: CAIRDSNQPQHF. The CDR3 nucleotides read TGTGCCATCCGGGATAGCAATCAGCCCCAGCATTTT.

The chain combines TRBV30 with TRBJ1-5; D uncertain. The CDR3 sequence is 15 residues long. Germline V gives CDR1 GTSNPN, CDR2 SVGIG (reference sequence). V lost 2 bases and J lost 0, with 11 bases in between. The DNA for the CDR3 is TGTGCCTGGAGTCAAAAGAGGAATAGCAATCAGCCCCAGCATTTT. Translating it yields CAWSQKRNSNQPQHF.

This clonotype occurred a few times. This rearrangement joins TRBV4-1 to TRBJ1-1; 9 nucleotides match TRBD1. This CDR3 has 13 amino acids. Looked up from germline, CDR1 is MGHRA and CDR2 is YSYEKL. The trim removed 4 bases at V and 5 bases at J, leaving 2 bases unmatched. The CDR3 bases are TGCGCCAGCAGCCGGACAGGGGAAACTGAAGCTTTCTTT. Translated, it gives CASSRTGETEAFF.

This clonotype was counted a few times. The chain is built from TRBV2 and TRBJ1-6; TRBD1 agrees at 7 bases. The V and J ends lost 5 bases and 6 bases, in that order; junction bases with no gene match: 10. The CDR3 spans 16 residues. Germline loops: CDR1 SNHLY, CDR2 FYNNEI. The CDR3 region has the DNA TGTGCCAGCAGTTTCGGGACAGCGGAACCTAATTCACCCCTCCACTTT. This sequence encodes CASSFGTAEPNSPLHF.

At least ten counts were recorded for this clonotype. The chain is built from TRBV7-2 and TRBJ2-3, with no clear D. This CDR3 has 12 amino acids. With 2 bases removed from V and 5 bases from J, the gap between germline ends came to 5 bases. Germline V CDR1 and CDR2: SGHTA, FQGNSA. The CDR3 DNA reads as TGTGCCAGCAGCTTATCTGGAGATACGCAGTATTTT. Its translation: CASSLSGDTQYF.

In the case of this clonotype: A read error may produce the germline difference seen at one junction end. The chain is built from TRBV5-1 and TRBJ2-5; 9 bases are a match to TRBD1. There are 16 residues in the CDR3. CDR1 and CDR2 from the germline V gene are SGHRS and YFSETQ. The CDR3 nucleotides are TGCGTCAGCAGCTTGTTGGCTGGGACAGGGCAAGAGACCCAGTACTTC. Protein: CVSSLLAGTGQETQYF.

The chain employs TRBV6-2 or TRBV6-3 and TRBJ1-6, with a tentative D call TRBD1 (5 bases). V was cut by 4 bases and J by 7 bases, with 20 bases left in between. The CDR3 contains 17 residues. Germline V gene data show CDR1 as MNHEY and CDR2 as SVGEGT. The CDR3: CASSSTMTGGFNSPLHF. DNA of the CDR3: TGTGCCAGCAGTTCGACTATGACCGGGGGATTCAATTCACCCCTCCACTTT.

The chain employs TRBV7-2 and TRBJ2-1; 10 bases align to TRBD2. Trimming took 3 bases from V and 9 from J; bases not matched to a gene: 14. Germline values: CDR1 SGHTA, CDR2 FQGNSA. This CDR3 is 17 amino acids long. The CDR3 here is CASSFRIAGGSKGEQFF. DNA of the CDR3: TGTGCCAGCAGCTTTAGGATAGCGGGGGGATCCAAGGGTGAGCAGTTCTTC.

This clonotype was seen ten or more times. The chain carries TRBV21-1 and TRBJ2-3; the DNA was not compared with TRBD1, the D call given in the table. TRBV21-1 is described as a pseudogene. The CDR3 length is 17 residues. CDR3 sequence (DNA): TGTGCCAGCAGCAATTTTCAGGACAGCCTTAGCACAGATACGCAGTATTTT. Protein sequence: CASSNFQDSLSTDTQYF.

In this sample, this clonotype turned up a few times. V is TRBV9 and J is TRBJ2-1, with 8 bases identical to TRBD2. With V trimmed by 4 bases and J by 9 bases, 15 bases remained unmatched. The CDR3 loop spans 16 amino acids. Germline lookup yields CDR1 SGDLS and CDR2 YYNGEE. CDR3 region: CASSTSRGGRSVEQFF. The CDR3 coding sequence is TGTGCCAGCAGCACCAGCCGGGGGGGCCGATCGGTTGAGCAGTTCTTC.

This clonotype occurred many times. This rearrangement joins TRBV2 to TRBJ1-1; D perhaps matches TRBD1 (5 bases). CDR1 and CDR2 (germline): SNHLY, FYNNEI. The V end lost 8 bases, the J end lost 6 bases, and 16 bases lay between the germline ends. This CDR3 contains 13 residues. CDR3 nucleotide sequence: TGTGCCAGCGTATTTGGGACTCAAGCTGAAGCTTTCTTT. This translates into CASVFGTQAEAFF. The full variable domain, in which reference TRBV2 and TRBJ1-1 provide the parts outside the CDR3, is EPEVTQTPSHQVTQMGQEVILRCVPISNHLYFYWYRQILGQKVEFLVSFYNNEISEKSEIFDDQFSVERPDGSNFTLKIRSTKLEDSAMYFCASVFGTQAEAFFGQGTRLTVV.

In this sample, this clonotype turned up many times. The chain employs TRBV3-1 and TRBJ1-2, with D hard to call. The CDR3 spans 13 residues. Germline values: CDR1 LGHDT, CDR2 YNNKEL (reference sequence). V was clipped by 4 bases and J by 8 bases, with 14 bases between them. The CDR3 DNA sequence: TGTGCCAGCAGCCCAAGATTGGTGGGCGGCTACACCTTC. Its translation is CASSPRLVGGYTF.

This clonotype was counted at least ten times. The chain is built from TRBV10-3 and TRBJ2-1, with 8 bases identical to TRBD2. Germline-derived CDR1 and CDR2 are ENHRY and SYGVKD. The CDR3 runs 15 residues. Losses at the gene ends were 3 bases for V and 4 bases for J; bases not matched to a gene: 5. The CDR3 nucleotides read TGTGCCATCAGTGATATCGGGGGGGCTTACAATGAGCAGTTCTTC. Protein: CAISDIGGAYNEQFF.

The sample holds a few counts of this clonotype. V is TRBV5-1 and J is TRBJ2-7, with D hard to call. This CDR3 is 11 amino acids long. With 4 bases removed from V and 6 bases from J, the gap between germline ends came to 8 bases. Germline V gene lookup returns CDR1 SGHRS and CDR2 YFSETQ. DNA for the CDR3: TGCGCCAGCAGCGGGTTGTCCGAGCAGTACTTC. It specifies CASSGLSEQYF.

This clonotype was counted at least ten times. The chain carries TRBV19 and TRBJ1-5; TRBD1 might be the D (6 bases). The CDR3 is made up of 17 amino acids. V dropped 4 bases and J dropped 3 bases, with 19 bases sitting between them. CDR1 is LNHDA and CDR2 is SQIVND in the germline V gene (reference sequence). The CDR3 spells CASSKSPFGQSNQPQHF. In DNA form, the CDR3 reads TGTGCCAGTAGTAAATCGCCCTTCGGACAGTCCAATCAGCCCCAGCATTTT.

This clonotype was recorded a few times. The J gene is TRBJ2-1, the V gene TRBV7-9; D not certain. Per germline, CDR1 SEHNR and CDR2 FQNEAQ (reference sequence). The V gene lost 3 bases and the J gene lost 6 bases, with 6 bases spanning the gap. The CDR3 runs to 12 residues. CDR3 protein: CASSFIGNEQFF. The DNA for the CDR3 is TGTGCCAGCAGCTTCATCGGCAATGAGCAGTTCTTC.

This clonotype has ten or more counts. The CDR3 loop is CASGLVIRAGDINEQFF. CDR3 sequence (DNA): TGTGCTAGTGGTTTGGTAATACGGGCCGGGGACATAAATGAGCAGTTCTTC. The J gene is TRBJ2-1, the V gene TRBV12-5, with D possibly matching TRBD1 (6 bases). The V end was cut by 0 bases, the J end by 7 bases, with 19 bases between. This CDR3 is built from 17 residues. From germline, CDR1 is LGHNT and CDR2 FRNRAP.

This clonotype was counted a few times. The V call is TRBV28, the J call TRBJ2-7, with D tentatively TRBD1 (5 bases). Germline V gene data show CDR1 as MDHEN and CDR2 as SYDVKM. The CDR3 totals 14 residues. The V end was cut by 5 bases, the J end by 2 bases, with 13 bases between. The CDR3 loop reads CASSPDSEAYEQYF. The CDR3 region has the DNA TGTGCCAGCAGTCCTGACAGTGAAGCCTACGAGCAGTACTTC.

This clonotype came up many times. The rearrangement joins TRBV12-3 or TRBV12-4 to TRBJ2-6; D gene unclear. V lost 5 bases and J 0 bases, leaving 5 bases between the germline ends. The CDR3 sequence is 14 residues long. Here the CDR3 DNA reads TGTGCCAGCAGTCGGAGCTCTGGGGCCAACGTCCTGACTTTC. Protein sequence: CASSRSSGANVLTF.

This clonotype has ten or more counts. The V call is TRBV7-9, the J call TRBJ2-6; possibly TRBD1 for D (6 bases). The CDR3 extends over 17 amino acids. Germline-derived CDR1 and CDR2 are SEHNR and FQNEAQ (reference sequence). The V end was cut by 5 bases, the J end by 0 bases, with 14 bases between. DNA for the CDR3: TGTGCCAGCAGCACTACCACAGGGTCCTCTGGGGCCAACGTCCTGACTTTC. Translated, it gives CASSTTTGSSGANVLTF.

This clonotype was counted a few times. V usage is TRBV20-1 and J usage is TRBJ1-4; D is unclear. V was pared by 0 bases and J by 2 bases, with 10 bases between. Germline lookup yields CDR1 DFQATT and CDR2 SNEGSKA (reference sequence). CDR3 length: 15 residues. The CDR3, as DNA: TGCAGTGCTAGAGAGGGCGTGGGGACTAATGAAAAACTGTTTTTT. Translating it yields CSAREGVGTNEKLFF.

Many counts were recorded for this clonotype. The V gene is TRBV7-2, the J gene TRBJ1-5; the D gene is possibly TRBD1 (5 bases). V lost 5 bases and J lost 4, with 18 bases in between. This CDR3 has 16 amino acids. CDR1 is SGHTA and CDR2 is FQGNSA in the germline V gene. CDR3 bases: TGTGCCAGCAGCCCCGGGCAAATCCAGGGAAATCAGCCCCAGCATTTT. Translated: CASSPGQIQGNQPQHF.

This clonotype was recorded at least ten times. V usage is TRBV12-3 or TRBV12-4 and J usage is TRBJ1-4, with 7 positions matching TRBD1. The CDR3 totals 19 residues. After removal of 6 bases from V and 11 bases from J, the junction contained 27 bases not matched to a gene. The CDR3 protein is CASSHPTGTVDSLRQKLFF. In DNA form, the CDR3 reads TGTGCCAGCAGCCACCCTACCGGGACAGTAGACTCCCTGCGACAGAAACTGTTTTTT.

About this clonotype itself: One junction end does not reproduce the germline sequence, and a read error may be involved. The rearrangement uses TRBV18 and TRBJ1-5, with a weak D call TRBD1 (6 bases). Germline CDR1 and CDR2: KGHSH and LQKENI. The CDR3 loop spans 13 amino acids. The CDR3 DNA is TGTGTCAGCTCACCGGAGGGGGACGGGACCCAGCATTTT. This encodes CVSSPEGDGTQHF.